This passage covers 20 T cell receptor beta chains from one sample sequenced in a study of response to subunit inactivated influenza vaccine. TCRdb re-derived calls from the RT-PCR reads in MiXCR, one entry per CDR3 protein. The sample consists of approximately 160,000 distinct CDR3 sequences, about 10% of them appearing once. The source material was CD8+ T cells sorted from PBMCs, sampled 23 to 25 months after vaccination. The origin of the receptors is a man aged 50 to 69 who received an inactivated influenza vaccine.

This clonotype was observed a handful of times. V is TRBV7-9 and J is TRBJ1-2, with 7 bases that match TRBD1. This CDR3 has 15 residues. Germline assignment: CDR1 SEHNR and CDR2 FQNEAQ (reference sequence). J lost 13 bases, V lost 4 bases, and 18 bases had no gene match. The CDR3 nucleotides are TGTGCCAGCAGCTCCTACGACAGGGTTTCTATTGGGTTCACCTTC. It codes for CASSSYDRVSIGFTF.

The rearrangement uses TRBV5-6 and TRBJ2-7; TRBD2 agrees at 11 bases. The CDR3 sequence is 14 residues long. Per germline, CDR1 SGHDT and CDR2 YYEEEE. The ends lost 10 bases at V and 2 bases at J; junction bases unmatched: 8. The CDR3 bases are TGTGCCTCACATGAGACTAGCGGGACCTACGAGCAGTACTTC. Translated, it gives CASHETSGTYEQYF.

This chain uses TRBV27 with TRBJ2-2; D gene ambiguous. Looked up from germline, CDR1 is MNHEY and CDR2 is SMNVEV (reference sequence). V gave up 6 bases and J gave up 3 bases, with 5 bases separating them. This CDR3 spans 12 amino acids. The CDR3 bases are TGTGCCAGCAGATACTACACCGGGGAGCTGTTTTTT. This encodes CASRYYTGELFF.

This clonotype qualifies as medium-sized (0.01 to 0.1%). The V gene is TRBV6-1, the J gene TRBJ2-5, with a weak D call TRBD2 (6 bases). Deletions cut 3 bases from V and 1 base from J, with 12 bases between. CDR1 and CDR2 (germline): MNHNS, SASEGT. The CDR3 runs to 15 residues. DNA for the CDR3: TGTGCCAGCAGTGACGGTGGGGGGACCCAAGAGACCCAGTACTTC. Its translation is CASSDGGGTQETQYF.

This clonotype was seen many times. This rearrangement joins TRBV4-3 to TRBJ2-1; the match to TRBD2 covers 13 bases. CDR1 and CDR2 from the germline V gene are LGHNA and YSLEER. The trim removed 0 bases at V and 7 bases at J, leaving 6 bases unmatched. There are 17 residues in the CDR3. The DNA for the CDR3 is TGCGCCAGCAGCCAAGAACTAGCGGGAGGGCCGAGAAATGAGCAGTTCTTC. Its protein is CASSQELAGGPRNEQFF.

The table lists this clonotype with a few counts. The chain couples TRBV4-2 to TRBJ2-1; 9 bases map to TRBD2. V was pared by 4 bases and J by 2 bases, with 12 bases of the junction left unmatched. The CDR3 sequence is 18 residues long. CDR1 and CDR2 (germline): LGHNA, YNFKEQ. Here the CDR3 reads CASSPGPSGILTYNEQFF. Written as DNA, the CDR3 is TGTGCCAGCAGCCCCGGTCCTAGCGGGATCTTAACCTACAATGAGCAGTTCTTC.

This clonotype showed up just a few times. The V gene is TRBV9, the J gene TRBJ2-7, with TRBD2 as a possible D gene (6 bases). Per germline, CDR1 SGDLS and CDR2 YYNGEE. CDR3 length equals 15 residues. Trimming left V 0 bases short and J 7 bases short, with 17 bases between. The CDR3 is CASSVDGGTLREQYF. The CDR3 region has the DNA TGTGCCAGCAGCGTAGATGGCGGGACCCTTAGAGAGCAGTACTTC.

This clonotype was seen at least ten times. DNA of the CDR3: TGTGCCAGCAGCCAAAGCTCGAGCGGGGGGCACGAGTACGAGCAGTACTTC. This sequence encodes CASSQSSSGGHEYEQYF. The rearrangement joins TRBV4-2 to TRBJ2-7; 9 bases are a match to TRBD2. The germline V gene has CDR1 LGHNA and CDR2 YNFKEQ. The CDR3 runs to 17 residues. J lost 4 bases, V lost 2 bases, and 12 bases had no gene match.

In this sample, this clonotype turned up a few times. The chain combines TRBV2 with TRBJ2-1; D is perhaps TRBD2 (6 bases). The CDR3 runs 10 residues. V was trimmed by 7 bases and J by 10 bases, leaving 8 bases between them. Germline loops: CDR1 SNHLY, CDR2 FYNNEI. The CDR3 here is CASTLAEQFF. The CDR3 DNA reads TGTGCCAGCACGCTAGCGGAGCAGTTCTTC.

The rearrangement joins TRBV15 to TRBJ2-7, with 7 nucleotides matching TRBD1. The J segment lost 3 bases and the V segment lost 4 bases, leaving 9 bases of the junction unmatched. CDR3 size: 15 residues. The germline gives CDR1 LNHNV, CDR2 YYDKDF (reference sequence). DNA for the CDR3: TGTGCCACCAGCACAACCGGGACAGCTTACTACGAGCAGTACTTC. Protein: CATSTTGTAYYEQYF.

This sequence joins TRBV29-1 and TRBJ2-1; 11 nucleotides agree with TRBD2. Germline V gives CDR1 SQVTM, CDR2 ANQGSEA. With V trimmed by 6 bases and J by 0 bases, 10 bases remained unmatched. This CDR3 contains 17 residues. The CDR3 protein is CSVTGLAGPTSYNEQFF. Written as DNA, the CDR3 is TGCAGCGTGACCGGACTAGCGGGTCCTACCTCCTACAATGAGCAGTTCTTC.

The sample holds a few counts of this clonotype. This chain joins TRBV5-6 and TRBJ2-7; D is unresolved. Germline V gene data show CDR1 as SGHDT and CDR2 as YYEEEE. This CDR3 is 14 amino acids long. The V end lost 6 bases, the J end lost 2 bases, and 15 bases lay between the germline ends. The CDR3 region has the DNA TGTGCCAGCACCCCTGGGGTATCAACCTACGAGCAGTACTTC. Amino acid sequence: CASTPGVSTYEQYF.

The sample holds a few counts of this clonotype. This sequence joins TRBV4-3 and TRBJ2-7; D is unresolved. Trimming cost V 0 bases and J 2 bases, with 11 bases left between them. CDR1 and CDR2 (germline): LGHNA, YSLEER. This CDR3 is 15 amino acids long. CDR3 sequence reads: CASSQDLTETYEQYF. DNA for the CDR3: TGCGCCAGCAGCCAAGATTTAACGGAAACCTACGAGCAGTACTTC.

The chain combines TRBV27 with TRBJ2-7, with 10 bases fitting TRBD2. The CDR3 loop spans 15 amino acids. Germline V lookup: CDR1 MNHEY, CDR2 SMNVEV (reference sequence). The V gene end was trimmed by 8 bases and the J gene end by 4 bases; junction bases not matched to a gene: 11. CDR3 in amino acids: CASGLAETYTYEQYF. CDR3 nucleotide sequence: TGTGCCAGCGGACTAGCGGAAACCTATACGTACGAGCAGTACTTC.

The chain joins TRBV4-3 to TRBJ2-7, with 13 bases fitting TRBD2. The germline V gene has CDR1 LGHNA and CDR2 YSLEER. The CDR3 totals 18 residues. Trimming at V came to 3 bases and at J to 1 base, leaving 9 bases not matched to a gene. In DNA form, the CDR3 reads TGCGCCAGCAGCCATAGACTAGCGGGGGGACCAATATCCTACGAGCAGTACTTC. Protein product: CASSHRLAGGPISYEQYF.

This clonotype was seen just once. A read error may produce the germline difference seen at one junction end. The chain carries TRBV20-1 and TRBJ2-3, with D uncertain. The CDR3 has 17 residues. Germline assignment: CDR1 DFQATT and CDR2 SNEGSKA (reference sequence). CDR3 protein: CSPRDLMGSWGTDTQYF. The DNA for the CDR3 is TGCAGTCCTAGAGATTTGATGGGTAGCTGGGGCACAGATACGCAGTATTTT.

Only a few counts were recorded for this clonotype. The chain combines TRBV7-2 with TRBJ2-7, with D possibly matching TRBD1 (7 bases). This CDR3 spans 16 amino acids. Germline CDR1 is SGHTA and CDR2 is FQGNSA. Trimming left V 5 bases short and J 5 bases short, with 22 bases between. The DNA of the CDR3 is TGTGCCAGCAGCGTCGCCACAGGGGCTTGGGAGGACGAGCAGTACTTC. It codes for CASSVATGAWEDEQYF.

This clonotype occurred a few times. The rearrangement uses TRBV30 and TRBJ2-1; 8 bases line up with TRBD2. The V and J ends lost 4 bases and 4 bases, in that order; junction bases with no gene match: 6. CDR1 is GTSNPN, CDR2 SVGIG, per germline (reference sequence). The CDR3 loop spans 14 amino acids. The CDR3 is CAWNPAGGYNEQFF. The DNA of the CDR3 is TGTGCCTGGAACCCGGCGGGGGGTTACAATGAGCAGTTCTTC.

The CDR3 region has the DNA TGTGCCAGCAGTGGACCACGTGCTCGGGGAAGTGAGCAGTTCTTC. Translated: CASSGPRARGSEQFF. The V and J genes are TRBV28 and TRBJ2-1, with D possibly TRBD2 on 5 matching bases. Germline V gene lookup returns CDR1 MDHEN and CDR2 SYDVKM. Trimming took off 5 bases at V and 9 bases at J, with 20 bases between the two ends. The CDR3 spans 15 residues.

This clonotype was seen at least ten times. The genes are TRBV4-3 and TRBJ2-1; 12 bases fit TRBD2. This CDR3 comprises 17 residues. J lost 6 bases, V lost 1 base, and 7 bases had no gene match. Per germline, CDR1 LGHNA and CDR2 YSLEER. The CDR3 reads CASSQGLAGGLSNEQFF. CDR3 DNA: TGCGCCAGCAGCCAAGGCCTAGCGGGGGGGCTGAGCAATGAGCAGTTCTTC.